This T cell receptor (beta chain) was identified in a study of blood T cell repertoires in COVID-19. Germline CDR1 reads SGHRS; CDR2 reads YFSETQ. The CDR3 loop spans 16 amino acids. V shed 3 bases and J shed 5 bases, with 17 bases lying between them. This clone came up once. In the original analysis: The assay estimated nucleated cells by amplifying reference gene primers. Some clones are missing from TCRdb's copy, which holds only in-frame ones; the method was immunoSEQ multiplex PCR. From that table come the V and J calls and clone size; the DNA was used to work out D and trimming. Of under 200,000 clones in the sample, about 86% were seen once.

The sequence was collected from a woman aged 70 to 79 with acute or convalescent COVID-19. The genes are TRBV5-1 and TRBJ2-2; maybe TRBD2 (6 bases). The sample consisted of peripheral blood. CDR3 loop: CASSWGGGWQTGELFF. The CDR3 nucleotides read TGCGCCAGCAGCTGGGGAGGAGGATGGCAAACCGGGGAGCTGTTTTTT.